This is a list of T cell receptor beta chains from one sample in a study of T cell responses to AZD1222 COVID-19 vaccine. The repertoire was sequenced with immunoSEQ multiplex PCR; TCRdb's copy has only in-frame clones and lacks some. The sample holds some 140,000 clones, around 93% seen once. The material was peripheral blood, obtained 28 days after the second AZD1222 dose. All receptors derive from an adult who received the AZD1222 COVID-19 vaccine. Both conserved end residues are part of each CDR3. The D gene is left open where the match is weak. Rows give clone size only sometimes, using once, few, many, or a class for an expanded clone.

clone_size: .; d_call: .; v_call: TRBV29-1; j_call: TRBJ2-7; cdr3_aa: CSVEPLGDDAQYF; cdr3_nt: TGCAGCGTTGAACCCCTAGGGGACGACGCTCAGTACTTC
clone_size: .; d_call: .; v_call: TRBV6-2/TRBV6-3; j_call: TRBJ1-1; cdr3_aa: CASSLGTEAFF; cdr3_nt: TGTGCCAGCAGCCTAGGTACTGAAGCTTTCTTT
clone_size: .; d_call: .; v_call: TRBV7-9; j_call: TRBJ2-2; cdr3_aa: CASSFVQGTGELFF; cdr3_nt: TGTGCCAGCAGCTTCGTACAGGGCACCGGGGAGCTGTTTTTT
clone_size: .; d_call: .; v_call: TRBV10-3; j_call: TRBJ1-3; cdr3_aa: CAISDPAAGPPGNTIYF; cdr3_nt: TGTGCCATCAGTGACCCCGCCGCTGGTCCGCCTGGAAACACCATATATTTT
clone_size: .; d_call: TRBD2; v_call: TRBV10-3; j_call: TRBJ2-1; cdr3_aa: CAISRLPGASGAYEQFF; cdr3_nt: TGTGCCATCAGCCGCCTACCTGGTGCTAGCGGGGCTTATGAGCAGTTCTTC
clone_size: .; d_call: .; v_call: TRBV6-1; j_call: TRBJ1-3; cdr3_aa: CASSDSRVPAGNTIYF; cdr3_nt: TGTGCCAGCAGTGATAGCAGGGTGCCCGCTGGAAACACCATATATTTT
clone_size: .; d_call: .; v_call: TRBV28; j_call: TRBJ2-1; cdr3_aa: CATRWTVNEQFF; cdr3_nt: TGTGCCACCAGGTGGACTGTCAATGAGCAGTTCTTC
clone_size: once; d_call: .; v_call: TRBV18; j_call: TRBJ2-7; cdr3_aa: CASSPRDLTYEQYF; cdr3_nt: TGTGCCAGCTCACCACGGGACCTGACCTACGAGCAGTACTTC
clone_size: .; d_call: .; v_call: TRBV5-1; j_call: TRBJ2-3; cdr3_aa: CASSLGQRTDTQYF; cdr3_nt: TGCGCCAGCAGCCTAGGACAGCGCACAGATACGCAGTATTTT
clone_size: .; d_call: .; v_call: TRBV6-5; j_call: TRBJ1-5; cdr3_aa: CASSYALGQPQHF; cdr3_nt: TGTGCCAGCAGCTATGCTTTGGGTCAGCCCCAGCATTTT
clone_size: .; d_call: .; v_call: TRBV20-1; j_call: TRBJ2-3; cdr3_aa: CSPPLTDTQYF; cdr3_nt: TGCAGTCCTCCGTTAACAGATACGCAGTATTTT
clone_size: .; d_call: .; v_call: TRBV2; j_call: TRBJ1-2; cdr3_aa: CASSDSGAVGYTF; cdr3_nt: TGTGCCAGCAGTGACTCGGGGGCGGTCGGCTACACCTTC
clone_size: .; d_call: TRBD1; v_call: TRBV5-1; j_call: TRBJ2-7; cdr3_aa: CASSPGVGQAYEQYF; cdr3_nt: TGCGCCAGCAGCCCCGGGGTGGGACAGGCCTACGAGCAGTACTTC
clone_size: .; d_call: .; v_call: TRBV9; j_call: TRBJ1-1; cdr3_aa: CASSVGTGALNTEAFF; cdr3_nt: TGTGCCAGCAGCGTAGGTACTGGGGCCCTTAACACTGAAGCTTTCTTT
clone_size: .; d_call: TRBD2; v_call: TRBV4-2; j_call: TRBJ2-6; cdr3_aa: CASSHIAGGLSGANVLTF; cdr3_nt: TGTGCCAGCAGCCATATAGCGGGGGGCCTCTCTGGGGCCAACGTCCTGACTTTC
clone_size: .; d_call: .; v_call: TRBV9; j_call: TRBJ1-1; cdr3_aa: CASSVDMIGNTEAFF; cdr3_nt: TGTGCCAGCAGCGTAGATATGATAGGGAACACTGAAGCTTTCTTT
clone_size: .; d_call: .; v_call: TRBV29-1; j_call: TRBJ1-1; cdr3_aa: CSVEQATSLTEAFF; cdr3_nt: TGCAGCGTTGAACAAGCGACGTCGCTCACTGAAGCTTTCTTT
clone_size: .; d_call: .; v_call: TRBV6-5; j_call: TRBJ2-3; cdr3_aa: CASSLQVVTDTQYF; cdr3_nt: TGTGCCAGCAGCCTTCAAGTTGTCACAGATACGCAGTATTTT
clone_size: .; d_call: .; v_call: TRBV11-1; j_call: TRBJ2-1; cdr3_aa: CASRGKGWSYNEQFF; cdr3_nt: TGTGCCAGCAGAGGTAAGGGTTGGTCCTACAATGAGCAGTTCTTC
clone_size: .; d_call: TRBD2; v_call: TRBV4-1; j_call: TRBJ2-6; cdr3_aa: CASSRVLAGAFSGANVLTF; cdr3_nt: TGCGCCAGCAGCCGCGTCCTAGCGGGGGCCTTCTCTGGGGCCAACGTCCTGACTTTC
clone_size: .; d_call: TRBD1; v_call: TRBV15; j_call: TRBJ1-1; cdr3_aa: CATSRDGGGVAEAFF; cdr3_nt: TGTGCCACCAGCAGAGATGGAGGGGGCGTAGCTGAAGCTTTCTTT
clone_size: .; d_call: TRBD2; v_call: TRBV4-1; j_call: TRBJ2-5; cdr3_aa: CASSQETSGSLYQETQYF; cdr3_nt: TGCGCCAGCAGCCAAGAAACTAGCGGGAGCTTATACCAAGAGACCCAGTACTTC
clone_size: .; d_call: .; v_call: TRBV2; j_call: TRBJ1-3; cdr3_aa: CASSQGLATIYF; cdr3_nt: TGTGCCAGCAGTCAAGGTTTGGCCACCATATATTTT
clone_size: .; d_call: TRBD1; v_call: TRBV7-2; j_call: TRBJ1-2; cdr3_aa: CASSTGATYGYTF; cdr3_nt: TGTGCCAGCAGTACAGGGGCGACCTATGGCTACACCTTC
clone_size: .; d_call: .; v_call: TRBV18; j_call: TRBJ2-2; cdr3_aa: CASSAWGASNTGELFF; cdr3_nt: TGTGCCAGCTCAGCCTGGGGGGCCTCGAACACCGGGGAGCTGTTTTTT
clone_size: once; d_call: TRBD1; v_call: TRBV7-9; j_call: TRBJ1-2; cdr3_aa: CASSLGSGQGNF; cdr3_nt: TGTGCCAGCAGCTTAGGTTCGGGACAGGGAAACTTC
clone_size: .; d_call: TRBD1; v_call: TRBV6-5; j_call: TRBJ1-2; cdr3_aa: CASSPRGTGLVGYTF; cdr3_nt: TGTGCCAGCAGTCCTAGGGGGACAGGGCTGGTCGGCTACACCTTC
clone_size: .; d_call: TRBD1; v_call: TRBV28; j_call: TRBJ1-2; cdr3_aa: CASKRGGQGALGYTF; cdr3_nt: TGTGCCAGCAAACGGGGAGGGCAGGGGGCGCTTGGCTACACCTTC
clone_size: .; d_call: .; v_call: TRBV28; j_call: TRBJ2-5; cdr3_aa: CASGGRETQYF; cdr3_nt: TGTGCCAGCGGGGGCAGGGAGACCCAGTACTTC
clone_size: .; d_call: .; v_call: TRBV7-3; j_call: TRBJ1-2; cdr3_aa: CASLEQGSVLHGYTF; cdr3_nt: TGTGCCAGCCTAGAACAGGGATCCGTTTTGCACGGCTACACCTTC
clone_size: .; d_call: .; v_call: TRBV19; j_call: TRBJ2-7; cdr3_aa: CASSTGTGTYEQYF; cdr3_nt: TGTGCCAGTAGTACCGGGACGGGAACCTACGAGCAGTACTTC